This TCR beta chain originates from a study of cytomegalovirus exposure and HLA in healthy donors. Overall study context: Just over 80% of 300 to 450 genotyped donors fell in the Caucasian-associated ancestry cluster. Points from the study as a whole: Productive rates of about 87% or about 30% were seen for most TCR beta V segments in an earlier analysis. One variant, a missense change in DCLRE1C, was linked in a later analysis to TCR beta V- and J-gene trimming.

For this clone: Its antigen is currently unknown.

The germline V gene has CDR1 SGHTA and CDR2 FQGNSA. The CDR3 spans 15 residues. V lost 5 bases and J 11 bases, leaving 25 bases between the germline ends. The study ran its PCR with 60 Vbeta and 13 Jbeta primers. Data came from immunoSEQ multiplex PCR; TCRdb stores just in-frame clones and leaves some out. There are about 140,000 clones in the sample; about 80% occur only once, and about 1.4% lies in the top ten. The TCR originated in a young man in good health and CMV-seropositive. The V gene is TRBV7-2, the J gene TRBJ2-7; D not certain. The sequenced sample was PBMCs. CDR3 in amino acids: CASSPSSSGTRLEYF. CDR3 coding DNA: TGTGCCAGCAGCCCCTCTAGTAGTGGAACCCGACTGGAGTACTTC.